A selection of T cell receptor beta chains follows, all from one sample in a study of PD-L1 blockade in urothelial cancer. The table came from immunoSEQ multiplex PCR; TCRdb's copy has only in-frame clones and leaves some out. The profile covers 35,000 to 50,000 clones, with approximately 80% appearing a single time and approximately 2.9% taken by the ten largest. The specimen was PBMCs, collected around atezolizumab (anti-PD-L1) treatment. The receptors come from a man in his 70s with urothelial cancer. CDR3s include the opening cysteine and the closing phenylalanine or tryptophan.

J	V	length	CDR3
TRBJ1-1	TRBV19	13	CASSMSLNTEAFF
TRBJ2-7	TRBV28	15	CASSLDGGISYEQYF
TRBJ1-5	TRBV4-2	16	CASSQDNGGGNQPQHF
TRBJ2-1	TRBV4-3	16	CASSQELGGVMDEQFF
TRBJ1-1	TRBV5-1	14	CASRERGRDTEAFF
TRBJ2-7	TRBV2	14	CASSPLAGGREQYF
TRBJ2-2	TRBV18	16	CASSPGQGRGTGELFF
TRBJ1-2	TRBV7-2	15	CASSFGPPGSYGYTF
TRBJ2-7	TRBV5-5	14	CASSSTGGPDEQYF
TRBJ1-1	TRBV11-3	16	CASRLWGRASNTEAFF
TRBJ2-1	TRBV6-4	15	CASSDTTSGSNEQFF
TRBJ2-2	TRBV7-7	15	CASSKSPGNTGELFF
TRBJ2-1	TRBV6-6	15	CASSSGTSGPDKQFF
TRBJ1-1	TRBV7-6	16	CASSYNTGQVNTEAFF
TRBJ2-2	TRBV27	14	CASRGQSNTGELFF
TRBJ1-2	TRBV7-2	12	CASSLAPGGYTF
TRBJ1-1	TRBV11-2	16	CASSIIRDSRRTEAFF
TRBJ1-4	TRBV6-1	15	CASSEGGRRNEKLFF
TRBJ2-1	TRBV5-4	14	CASSQQLAPDEQFF
TRBJ1-2	TRBV19	11	CASSNRDGYTF
TRBJ1-2	TRBV19	14	CASSGTQGAGGYTF
TRBJ2-7	TRBV11-3	12	CASSAGSYEQYF
TRBJ2-5	TRBV5-4	16	CASSLLAGDAAETQYF
TRBJ2-3	TRBV7-2	14	CASSPGSDTDTQYF
TRBJ1-1	TRBV6-5	15	CASGRQTFMNTEAFF
TRBJ2-1	TRBV4-3	15	CASSFALGSYNEQFF
TRBJ2-7	TRBV7-9	13	CASSLASGGEQYF
TRBJ1-1	TRBV18	14	CASSPRGRNTEAFF
TRBJ2-3	TRBV4-1	15	CASSQDRIGTDTQYF
TRBJ2-7	TRBV2	13	CASEGVSSDEQYF
TRBJ2-1	TRBV11-3	14	CASSLMTGGDEQFF
TRBJ1-2	TRBV7-9	15	CASTPPGTRLGGYTF
TRBJ1-1	TRBV4-1	15	CASSQGSEVNTEAFF
TRBJ2-3	TRBV6-5	15	CASRRLAGSTDTQYF
TRBJ2-3	TRBV5-6	15	CASSLGLAGTDTQYF
TRBJ1-5	TRBV19	15	CASRGGADSNQPQHF
TRBJ2-1	TRBV27	16	CASSFTGTDSYNEQFF
TRBJ1-3	TRBV27	16	CASSSRGPLSGDTIYF
TRBJ1-5	TRBV19	16	CASSINSFYSNQPQHF
TRBJ2-5	TRBV4-1	12	CASSQDSETQYF
TRBJ2-1	TRBV5-8	16	CASSLVLREFYNEQFF
TRBJ1-5	TRBV19	16	CASSIWTGSSNQPQHF
TRBJ1-4	TRBV13	15	CASSLVGQPNEKLFF